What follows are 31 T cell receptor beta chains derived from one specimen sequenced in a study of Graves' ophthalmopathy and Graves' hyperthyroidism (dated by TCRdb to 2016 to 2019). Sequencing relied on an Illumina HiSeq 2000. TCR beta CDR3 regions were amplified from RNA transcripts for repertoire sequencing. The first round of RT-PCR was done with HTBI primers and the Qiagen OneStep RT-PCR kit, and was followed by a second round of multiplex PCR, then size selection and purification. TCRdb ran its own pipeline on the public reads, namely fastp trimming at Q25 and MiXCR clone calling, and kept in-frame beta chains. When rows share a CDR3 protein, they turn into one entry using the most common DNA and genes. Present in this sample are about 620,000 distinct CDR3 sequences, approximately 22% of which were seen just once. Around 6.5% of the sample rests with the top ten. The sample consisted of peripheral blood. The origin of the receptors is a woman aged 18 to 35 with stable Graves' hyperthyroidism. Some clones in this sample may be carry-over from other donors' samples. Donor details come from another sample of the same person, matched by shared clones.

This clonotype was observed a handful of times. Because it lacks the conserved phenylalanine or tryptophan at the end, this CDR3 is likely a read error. The CDR3 sequence: CASSEEGQGTGELFL. The CDR3 coding sequence is TGTGCCAGCAGTGAAGAGGGACAGGGCACCGGGGAGCTGTTTTTG. V is TRBV6-1 and J is TRBJ2-2; 9 bases agree with TRBD1. V shed 1 base, J shed 4 bases, and the junction held 1 base outside the gene matches. The germline V gene encodes CDR1 MNHNS and CDR2 SASEGT. CDR3 length: 15 amino acids.

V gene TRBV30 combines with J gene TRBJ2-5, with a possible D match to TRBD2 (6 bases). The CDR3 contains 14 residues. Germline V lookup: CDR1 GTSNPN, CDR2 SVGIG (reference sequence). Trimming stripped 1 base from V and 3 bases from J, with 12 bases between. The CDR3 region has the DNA TGTGCCTGGAGTGCCGGGAGCGTAAAAGAGACCCAGTACTTC. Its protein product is CAWSAGSVKETQYF.

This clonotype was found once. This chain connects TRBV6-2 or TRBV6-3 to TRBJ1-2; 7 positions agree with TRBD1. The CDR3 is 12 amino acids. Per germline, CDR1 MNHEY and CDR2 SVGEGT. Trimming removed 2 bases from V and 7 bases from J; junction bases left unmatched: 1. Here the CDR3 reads CASSYGTAGYTF. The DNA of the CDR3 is TGTGCCAGCAGTTACGGGACAGCTGGCTACACCTTC.

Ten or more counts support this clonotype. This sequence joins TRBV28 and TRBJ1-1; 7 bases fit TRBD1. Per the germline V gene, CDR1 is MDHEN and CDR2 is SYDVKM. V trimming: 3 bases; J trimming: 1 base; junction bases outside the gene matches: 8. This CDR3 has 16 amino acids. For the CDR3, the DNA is TGTGCCAGCAGTTTTCTGTGGGACAGTGCGAACACTGAAGCTTTCTTT. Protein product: CASSFLWDSANTEAFF.

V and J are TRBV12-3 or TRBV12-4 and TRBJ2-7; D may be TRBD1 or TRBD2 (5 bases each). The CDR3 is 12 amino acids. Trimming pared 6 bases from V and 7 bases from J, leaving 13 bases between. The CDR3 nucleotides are TGTGCCAGCAGACCAGGGCCGGGGGAGCAGTACTTC. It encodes CASRPGPGEQYF.

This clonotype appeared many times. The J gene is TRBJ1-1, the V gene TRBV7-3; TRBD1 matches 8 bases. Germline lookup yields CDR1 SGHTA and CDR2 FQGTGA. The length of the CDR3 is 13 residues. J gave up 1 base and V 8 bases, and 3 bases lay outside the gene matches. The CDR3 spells CASQQGENTEAFF. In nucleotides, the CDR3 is TGTGCCAGCCAACAGGGGGAGAACACTGAAGCTTTCTTT.

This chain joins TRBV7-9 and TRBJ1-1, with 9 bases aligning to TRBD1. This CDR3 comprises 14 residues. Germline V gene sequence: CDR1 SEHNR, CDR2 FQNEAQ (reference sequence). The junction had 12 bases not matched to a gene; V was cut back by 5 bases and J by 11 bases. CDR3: CASSPGTGTVWAFF. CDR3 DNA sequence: TGTGCCAGCAGCCCCGGGACAGGGACCGTTTGGGCTTTCTTT.

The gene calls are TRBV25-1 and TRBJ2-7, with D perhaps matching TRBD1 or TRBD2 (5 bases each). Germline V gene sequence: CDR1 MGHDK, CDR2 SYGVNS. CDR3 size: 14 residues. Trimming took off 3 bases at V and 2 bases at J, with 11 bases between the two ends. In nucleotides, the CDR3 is TGTGCCAGCAGTGACCGGGACGCCGCCTACGAGCAGTACTTC. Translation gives CASSDRDAAYEQYF.

CDR3 DNA: TGTGCCAGCAGCCAAGAGCTCGGTTCCGGGGAGCTGTTTTTT. It encodes CASSQELGSGELFF. The genes are TRBV14 and TRBJ2-2; D gene ambiguous. V was cut by 0 bases and J by 6 bases, with 8 bases left in between. CDR3 size: 14 residues. Per germline, CDR1 SGHDN and CDR2 FVKESK.

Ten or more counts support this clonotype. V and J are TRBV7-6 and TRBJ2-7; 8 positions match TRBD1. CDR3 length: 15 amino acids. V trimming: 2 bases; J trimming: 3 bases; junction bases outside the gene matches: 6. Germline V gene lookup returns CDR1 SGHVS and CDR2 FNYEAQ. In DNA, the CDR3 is TGTGCCAGCAGCTTAACAAGTGGACAGGGCTACGAGCAGTACTTC. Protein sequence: CASSLTSGQGYEQYF.

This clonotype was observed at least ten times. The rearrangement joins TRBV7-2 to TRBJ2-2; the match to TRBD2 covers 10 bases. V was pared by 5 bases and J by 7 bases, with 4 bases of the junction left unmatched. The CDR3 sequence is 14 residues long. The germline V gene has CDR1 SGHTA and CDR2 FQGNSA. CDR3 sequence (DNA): TGTGCCAGCAGCGCTAGCGGGAGTGTCGGGGAGCTGTTTTTT. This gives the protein CASSASGSVGELFF.

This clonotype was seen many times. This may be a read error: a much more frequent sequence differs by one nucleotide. The CDR3 DNA sequence: TGTGCCAGCGGCTTCGGGCTAGCTTTCGAGCAGTACTTC. Translation gives CASGFGLAFEQYF. The chain links TRBV7-2 to TRBJ2-7; D might be TRBD2 (5 bases). Germline-derived CDR1 and CDR2 are SGHTA and FQGNSA. CDR3 length: 13 residues.

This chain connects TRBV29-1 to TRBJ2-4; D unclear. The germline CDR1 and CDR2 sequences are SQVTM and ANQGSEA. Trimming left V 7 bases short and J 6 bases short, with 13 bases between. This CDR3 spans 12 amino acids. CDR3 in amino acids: CSAAPGGNIQYF. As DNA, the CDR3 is TGCAGCGCCGCGCCGGGCGGAAACATTCAGTACTTC.

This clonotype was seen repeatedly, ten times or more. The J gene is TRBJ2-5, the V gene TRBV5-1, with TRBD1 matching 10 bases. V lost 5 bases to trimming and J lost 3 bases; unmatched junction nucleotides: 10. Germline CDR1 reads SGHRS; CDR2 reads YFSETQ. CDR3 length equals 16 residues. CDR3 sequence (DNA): TGCGCCAGCAGGAACGGCCAAGGGACAGGGGAAGAGACCCAGTACTTC. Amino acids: CASRNGQGTGEETQYF.

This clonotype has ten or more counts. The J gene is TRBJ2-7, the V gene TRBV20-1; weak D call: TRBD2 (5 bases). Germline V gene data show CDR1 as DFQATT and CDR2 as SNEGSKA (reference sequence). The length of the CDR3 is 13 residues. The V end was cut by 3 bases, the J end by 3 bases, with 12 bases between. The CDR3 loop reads CSASILRVYEQYF. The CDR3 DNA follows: TGCAGTGCTAGTATCTTGCGGGTCTACGAGCAGTACTTC.

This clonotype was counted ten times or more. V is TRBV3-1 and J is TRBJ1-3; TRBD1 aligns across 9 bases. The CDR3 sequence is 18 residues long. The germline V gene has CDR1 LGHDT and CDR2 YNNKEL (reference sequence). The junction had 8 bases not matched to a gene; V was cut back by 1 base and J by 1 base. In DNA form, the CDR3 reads TGTGCCAGCAGCCAAGGGCGGGACAGGGTGTCATCTGGAAACACCATATATTTT. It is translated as CASSQGRDRVSSGNTIYF.

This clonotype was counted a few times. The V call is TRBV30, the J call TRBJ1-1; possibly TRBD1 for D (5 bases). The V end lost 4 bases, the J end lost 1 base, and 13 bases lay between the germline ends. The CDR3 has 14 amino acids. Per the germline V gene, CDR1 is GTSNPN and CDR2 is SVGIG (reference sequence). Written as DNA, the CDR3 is TGTGCCTGGATTCCCCACGGGGCGAACACTGAAGCTTTCTTT. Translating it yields CAWIPHGANTEAFF.

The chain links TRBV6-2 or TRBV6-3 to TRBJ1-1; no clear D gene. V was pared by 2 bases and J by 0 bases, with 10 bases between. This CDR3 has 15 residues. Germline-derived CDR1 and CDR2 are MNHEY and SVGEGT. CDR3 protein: CASSYAGVMNTEAFF. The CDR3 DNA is TGTGCCAGCAGTTACGCAGGAGTCATGAACACTGAAGCTTTCTTT.

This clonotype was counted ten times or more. The CDR3 region is CASRDRGVASGNYEQYF. The CDR3 coding sequence is TGTGCCAGCAGGGATCGTGGGGTTGCTAGCGGGAACTACGAGCAGTACTTC. The V call is TRBV2, the J call TRBJ2-7, with 9 nucleotides matching TRBD2. In germline, CDR1 is SNHLY, CDR2 FYNNEI. The CDR3 totals 17 residues. The V segment lost 6 bases and the J segment 3 bases; nucleotides outside the gene matches: 15.

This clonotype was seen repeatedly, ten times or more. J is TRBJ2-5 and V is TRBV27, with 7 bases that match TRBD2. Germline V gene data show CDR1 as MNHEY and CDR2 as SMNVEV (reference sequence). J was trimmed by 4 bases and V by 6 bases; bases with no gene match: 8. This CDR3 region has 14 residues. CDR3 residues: CASRSGGRGETQYF. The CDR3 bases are TGTGCCAGCAGGTCGGGAGGTCGGGGAGAGACCCAGTACTTC.

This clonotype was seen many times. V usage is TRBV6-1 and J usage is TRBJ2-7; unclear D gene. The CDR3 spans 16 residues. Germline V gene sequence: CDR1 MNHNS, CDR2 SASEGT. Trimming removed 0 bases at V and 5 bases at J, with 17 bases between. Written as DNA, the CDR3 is TGTGCCAGCAGTGAAGCGTTTTTGGATTTTCTGGACGAGCAGTACTTC. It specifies CASSEAFLDFLDEQYF.

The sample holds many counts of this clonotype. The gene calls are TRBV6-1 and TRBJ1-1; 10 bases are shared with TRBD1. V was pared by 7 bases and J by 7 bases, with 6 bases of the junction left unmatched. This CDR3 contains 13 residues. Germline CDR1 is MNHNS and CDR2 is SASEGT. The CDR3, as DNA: TGTGCCAGCAATCGACAGGGGGCTAGTGAAGCTTTCTTT. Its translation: CASNRQGASEAFF.

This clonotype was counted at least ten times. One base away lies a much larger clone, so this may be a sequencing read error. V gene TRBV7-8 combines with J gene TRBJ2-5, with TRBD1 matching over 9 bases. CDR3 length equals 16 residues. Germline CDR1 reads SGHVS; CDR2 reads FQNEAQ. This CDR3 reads CASSSSAGQGQETKYF. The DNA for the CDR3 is TGTGCCAGCAGCTCCTCCGCGGGACAGGGACAAGAGACCAAGTACTTC.

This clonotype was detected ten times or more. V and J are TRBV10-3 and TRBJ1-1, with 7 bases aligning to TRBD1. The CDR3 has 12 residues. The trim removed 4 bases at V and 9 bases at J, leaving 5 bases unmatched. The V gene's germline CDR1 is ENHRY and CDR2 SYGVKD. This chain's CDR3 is CAISGSGGKAFF. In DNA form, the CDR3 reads TGTGCCATCAGTGGTTCAGGGGGTAAAGCTTTCTTT.

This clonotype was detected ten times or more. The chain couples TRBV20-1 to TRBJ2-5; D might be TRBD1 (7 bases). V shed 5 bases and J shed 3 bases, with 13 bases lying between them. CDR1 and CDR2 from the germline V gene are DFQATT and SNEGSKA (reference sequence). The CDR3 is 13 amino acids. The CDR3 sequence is CSAGGTAEETQYF. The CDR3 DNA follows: TGCAGTGCTGGCGGGACAGCAGAAGAGACCCAGTACTTC.

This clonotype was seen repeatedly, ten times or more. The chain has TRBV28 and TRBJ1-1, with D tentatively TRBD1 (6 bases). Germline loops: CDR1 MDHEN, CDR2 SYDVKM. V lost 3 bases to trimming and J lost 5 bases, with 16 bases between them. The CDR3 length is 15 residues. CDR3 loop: CASSLSRGLRTEAFF. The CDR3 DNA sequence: TGTGCCAGCAGTTTGAGCAGGGGATTGCGAACTGAAGCTTTCTTT.

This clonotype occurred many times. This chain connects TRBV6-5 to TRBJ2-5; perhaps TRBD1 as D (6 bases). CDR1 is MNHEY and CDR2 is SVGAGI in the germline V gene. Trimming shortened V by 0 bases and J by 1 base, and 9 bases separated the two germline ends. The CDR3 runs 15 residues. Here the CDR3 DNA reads TGTGCCAGCAGTTACTCGACAGGAATCCAAGAGACCCAGTACTTC. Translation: CASSYSTGIQETQYF.

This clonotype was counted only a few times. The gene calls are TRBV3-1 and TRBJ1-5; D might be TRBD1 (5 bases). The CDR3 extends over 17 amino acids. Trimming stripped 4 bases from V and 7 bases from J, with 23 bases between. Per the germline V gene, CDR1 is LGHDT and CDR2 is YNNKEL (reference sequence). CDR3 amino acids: CASSPSPTGIWVQPQHF. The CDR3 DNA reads TGTGCCAGCAGCCCCAGTCCTACAGGCATCTGGGTCCAGCCCCAGCATTTT.

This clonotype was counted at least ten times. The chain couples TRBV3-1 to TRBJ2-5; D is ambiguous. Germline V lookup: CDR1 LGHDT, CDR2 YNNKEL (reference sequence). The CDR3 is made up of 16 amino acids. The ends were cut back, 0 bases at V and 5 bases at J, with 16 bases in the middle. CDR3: CASSQDRLLRRETQYF. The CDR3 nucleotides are TGTGCCAGCAGCCAAGACCGACTTCTACGGCGGGAGACCCAGTACTTC.

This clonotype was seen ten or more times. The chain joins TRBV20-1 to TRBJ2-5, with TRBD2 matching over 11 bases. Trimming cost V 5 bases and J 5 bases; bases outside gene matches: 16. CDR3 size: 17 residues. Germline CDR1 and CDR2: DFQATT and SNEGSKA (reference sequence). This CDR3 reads CSADEGLPSGGWETQYF. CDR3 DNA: TGCAGTGCTGACGAGGGACTTCCTAGCGGGGGGTGGGAGACCCAGTACTTC.

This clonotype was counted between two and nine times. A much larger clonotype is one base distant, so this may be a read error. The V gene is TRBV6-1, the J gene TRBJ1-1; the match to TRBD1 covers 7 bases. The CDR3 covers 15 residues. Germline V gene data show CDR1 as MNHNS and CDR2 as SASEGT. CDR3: CASSGRQGGDTEVFF. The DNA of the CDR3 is TGTGCCAGCAGTGGGCGTCAAGGGGGCGATACTGAAGTTTTCTTT.